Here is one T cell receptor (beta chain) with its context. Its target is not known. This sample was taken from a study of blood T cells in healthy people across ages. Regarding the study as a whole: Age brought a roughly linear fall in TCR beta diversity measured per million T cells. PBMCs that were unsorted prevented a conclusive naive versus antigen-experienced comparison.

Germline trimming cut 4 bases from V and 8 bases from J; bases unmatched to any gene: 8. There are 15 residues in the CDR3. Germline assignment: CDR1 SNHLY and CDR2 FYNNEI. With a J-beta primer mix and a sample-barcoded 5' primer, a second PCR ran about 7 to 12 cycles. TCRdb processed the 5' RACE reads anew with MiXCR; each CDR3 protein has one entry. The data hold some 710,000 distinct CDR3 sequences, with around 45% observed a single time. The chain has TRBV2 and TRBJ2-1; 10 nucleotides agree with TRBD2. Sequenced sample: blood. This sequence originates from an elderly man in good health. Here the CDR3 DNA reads TGTGCCAGCAGTGTGAGGACTAGCGGAGGGGATGAGCAGTTCTTC. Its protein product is CASSVRTSGGDEQFF.